This T cell receptor beta chain was sequenced for a study of shared clonotypes between healthy human individuals. General study points: Sequencing depth was expected to influence donor clonotype sharing. Sharing across a handful of donors was seen in 5% to 5.5% of naive CD4 clonotypes.

CD8 cells classed as naive were CD45RO-negative and positively selected for CCR7, excluding terminally differentiated effector memory CD45RA+ cells. The CDR3 length is 13 residues. V lost 3 bases to trimming and J lost 5 bases, with 10 bases between them. Germline values: CDR1 SEHNR, CDR2 FQNEAQ (reference sequence). As to this clone: The target antigen is unknown. This CDR3 is also generated by other DNA sequences in the sample.

Assay used: immunoSEQ multiplex PCR; TCRdb lists only in-frame clones, some missing. The sample lists some 1,900,000 clones, over 85% occurring once. The chain carries TRBV7-9 and TRBJ2-5, with D perhaps TRBD1 or TRBD2 (6 bases each). This sequence was found in a man between 18 and 35 years old in good health. Sequencing was carried out using naive CD8+ T cells sorted from blood. CDR3 coding DNA: TGTGCCAGCAGCTTGGGGGGCAAGGAGACCCAGTACTTC. Translating it yields CASSLGGKETQYF.